This TCR beta chain comes out of a study of control samples from healthy donors and cancer patients. The CDR3 contains 11 residues. Germline lookup yields CDR1 SGHDT and CDR2 YYEEEE. Trimming cost V 0 bases and J 12 bases, with 7 bases left between them. Assay: immunoSEQ multiplex PCR; the TCRdb copy retains only in-frame clones and omits some. This table holds 140,000 or so clones, approximately 88% found once. Sample: blood. V is TRBV5-6 and J is TRBJ2-1; no clear D. The TCR was taken from a young man in good health. Here the CDR3 reads CASSLGQRQFF. The CDR3 coding sequence is TGTGCCAGCAGCTTGGGTCAGCGGCAGTTCTTC.